This TCR beta chain was captured in a study of blood T cell repertoires in COVID-19. The CDR3 totals 15 residues. The V gene end was trimmed by 4 bases and the J gene end by 8 bases; junction bases not matched to a gene: 9. From germline, CDR1 is SGHNT and CDR2 YYREEE (reference sequence). The repertoire was sequenced with immunoSEQ multiplex PCR; TCRdb's copy has only in-frame clones and lacks some. The top ten clones hold 28% of a sample with about 73,000 clones, more than 65% of them seen once. The receptor was isolated from a human donor in a cohort sampled during active COVID-19. Sequencing used peripheral blood. This chain uses TRBV5-4 with TRBJ1-4, with TRBD1 identical over 9 bases. CDR3: CASSRRDRVSEKLFF. CDR3 nucleotides: TGTGCCAGCAGCCGCCGGGACAGGGTGTCGGAAAAACTGTTTTTT.